Shown below are 7 T cell receptor beta chains from a single sample sequenced in a study of blood T cell repertoires in COVID-19 (dated by TCRdb to the early 2020s). The library was obtained by the immunoSEQ multiplex PCR assay. TCRdb took this table from immuneACCESS and kept in-frame rearrangements with V and J called. Such tables lack part of the clones; where checked against another copy, unresolved V genes explain under half of the gap, and the rest is unexplained. For this sample there are roughly 200,000 clones; 70% to 90% appear just once. Roughly a sixth of the sample lies in the top ten. The source material was peripheral blood. These receptors came from a man in his fifties or sixties with COVID-19, enrolled during active disease.

This clone turned up a few times. This sequence joins TRBV7-8 and TRBJ1-1, with D perhaps TRBD1 (5 bases). The CDR3 is made up of 14 amino acids. V was clipped by 5 bases and J by 2 bases, with 12 bases between them. Germline V lookup: CDR1 SGHVS, CDR2 FQNEAQ. In DNA form, the CDR3 reads TGTGCCAGCAGCACTCGGGACTTCAACACTGAAGCTTTCTTT. Protein product: CASSTRDFNTEAFF. The entire variable domain, with the rest obtained from reference TRBV7-8 and TRBJ1-1, is as follows: GAGVSQSPRYKVAKRGQDVALRCDPISGHVSLFWYQQALGQGPEFLTYFQNEAQLDKSGLPSDRFFAERPEGSVSTLKIQRTQQEDSAVYLCASSTRDFNTEAFFGQGTRLTVV.

V usage is TRBV5-1 and J usage is TRBJ2-5, with a tentative D call TRBD2 (5 bases). Looked up from germline, CDR1 is SGHRS and CDR2 is YFSETQ. The length of the CDR3 is 18 residues. Between the trimmed V and J ends, which lost 0 bases and 4 bases, there was a span of 22 bases. This chain's CDR3 is CASSLAPPGSQWGETQYF. The CDR3 DNA is TGCGCCAGCAGCTTGGCCCCTCCGGGATCCCAGTGGGGAGAGACCCAGTACTTC.

The chain combines TRBV2 with TRBJ1-6; D is ambiguous. The CDR3 totals 15 residues. The germline V and J ends were trimmed by 7 bases and 6 bases, with 16 bases remaining between them. Germline V lookup: CDR1 SNHLY, CDR2 FYNNEI. CDR3 DNA sequence: TGTGCCAGCACCCCTCTGGGCAGCACTAATTCACCCCTCCACTTT. Protein product: CASTPLGSTNSPLHF.

This chain connects TRBV10-3 to TRBJ2-1; D possibly corresponds to TRBD2 (5 bases). Germline V lookup: CDR1 ENHRY, CDR2 SYGVKD. The CDR3 loop spans 13 amino acids. The V gene lost 8 bases and the J gene lost 6 bases, with 14 bases spanning the gap. The CDR3 coding sequence is TGTGCCATCGTACCCGCGGGTGGCAATGAGCAGTTCTTC. As protein: CAIVPAGGNEQFF.

The V gene is TRBV5-4, the J gene TRBJ2-7; 7 bases line up with TRBD1. The CDR3 is made up of 15 amino acids. Germline V lookup: CDR1 SGHNT, CDR2 YYREEE (reference sequence). The trim removed 4 bases at V and 2 bases at J, leaving 9 bases unmatched. The CDR3 is CASSKTGKGAYEQYF. CDR3 coding DNA: TGTGCCAGCAGCAAGACAGGGAAGGGGGCCTACGAGCAGTACTTC.

CDR3 residues: CASSEGQGYGQPQHF. DNA for the CDR3: TGTGCCAGCAGTGAGGGACAGGGGTACGGGCAGCCCCAGCATTTT. The rearrangement uses TRBV6-1 and TRBJ1-5, with 10 nucleotides matching TRBD1. The CDR3 totals 15 residues. Germline lookup yields CDR1 MNHNS and CDR2 SASEGT. The V and J ends lost 3 bases and 7 bases, in that order; junction bases with no gene match: 6.

This CDR3 is CASSQRVREQYF. The CDR3 DNA follows: TGTGCCAGCAGCCAGCGGGTAAGGGAGCAGTACTTC. V and J are TRBV3-1 (or the pseudogene TRBV3-2) and TRBJ2-7, with a possible D match to TRBD2 (5 bases). V lost 3 bases, J lost 7 bases, and 10 bases lay in between. Germline CDR1 LGHDT, CDR2 YNNKEL (reference sequence). This CDR3 region has 12 residues.